Listed below are T cell receptor beta chains from one sample, sequenced in a study of T cell changes during pregnancy in multiple sclerosis. Method: immunoSEQ multiplex PCR; TCRdb's copy keeps in-frame clones and lacks some. Of about 34,000 clones in the sample, 70% to 90% were seen once. The sample consisted of CD8+ T cells from peripheral blood mononuclear cells, taken in the third trimester of pregnancy. These receptors came from a female donor with multiple sclerosis, enrolled in a pregnancy study. Each CDR3 is given with its conserved first and last residue. The order of the fields is J gene, V gene, CDR3 protein.

j_call: TRBJ2-7
v_call: TRBV5-1
cdr3_aa: CASSLEYGAYEQYF

j_call: TRBJ2-6
v_call: TRBV7-9
cdr3_aa: CASSFWYQGSSGANVLTF

j_call: TRBJ2-7
v_call: TRBV5-4
cdr3_aa: CASTGGTTYEQYF

j_call: TRBJ1-2
v_call: TRBV4-3
cdr3_aa: CASSQDRLGYTF

j_call: TRBJ2-3
v_call: TRBV6-6
cdr3_aa: CATSGGGTDTQYF

j_call: TRBJ2-5
v_call: TRBV15
cdr3_aa: CATSRREGLGETQYF

j_call: TRBJ2-7
v_call: TRBV6-1
cdr3_aa: CASSVLLMGAYEQYF

j_call: TRBJ2-3
v_call: TRBV2
cdr3_aa: CATEADENTQYF

j_call: TRBJ2-7
v_call: TRBV7-6
cdr3_aa: CASSPTTSGVLEQYF

j_call: TRBJ2-7
v_call: TRBV11-2
cdr3_aa: CASSLVGTSGVYEQYF

j_call: TRBJ1-1
v_call: TRBV5-1
cdr3_aa: CASSFQLAAVNTEAFF

j_call: TRBJ2-1
v_call: TRBV19
cdr3_aa: CASSIASGEAFF

j_call: TRBJ2-2
v_call: TRBV30
cdr3_aa: CAWSEGGGAGELFF

j_call: TRBJ1-5
v_call: TRBV19
cdr3_aa: CASSIDLTAFRPQHF

j_call: TRBJ1-1
v_call: TRBV19
cdr3_aa: CASSLGTGVTEAFF

j_call: TRBJ2-7
v_call: TRBV19
cdr3_aa: CASSIGQGAYEQYF

j_call: TRBJ2-7
v_call: TRBV20-1
cdr3_aa: CSAHSEQYF

j_call: TRBJ2-1
v_call: TRBV9
cdr3_aa: CASSLAGGPYNEQFF

j_call: TRBJ1-5
v_call: TRBV9
cdr3_aa: CASSTLRGQVGNQPQHF

j_call: TRBJ1-1
v_call: TRBV13
cdr3_aa: CASSEVDPGGFMNTEAFF

j_call: TRBJ1-1
v_call: TRBV30
cdr3_aa: CAWARDTEAFF

j_call: TRBJ2-7
v_call: TRBV4-3
cdr3_aa: CASSQEVTSGYEQYF

j_call: TRBJ2-1
v_call: TRBV9
cdr3_aa: CASEGSGGGEQFF

j_call: TRBJ2-7
v_call: TRBV6-5
cdr3_aa: CASSSPTGHEQYF

j_call: TRBJ2-7
v_call: TRBV27
cdr3_aa: CASSSGGGIYEQYF

j_call: TRBJ1-1
v_call: TRBV25-1
cdr3_aa: CASSFGGGTEAFF

j_call: TRBJ2-5
v_call: TRBV7-2
cdr3_aa: CASSLGTGSQETQYF

j_call: TRBJ1-5
v_call: TRBV6-6
cdr3_aa: CASQTGQYQPQHF

j_call: TRBJ2-1
v_call: TRBV7-3
cdr3_aa: CASSSGLAGGNEQFF

j_call: TRBJ1-1
v_call: TRBV27
cdr3_aa: CASSLETDAEAFF

j_call: TRBJ2-5
v_call: TRBV15
cdr3_aa: CATGERDLGETQYF

j_call: TRBJ1-4
v_call: TRBV7-2
cdr3_aa: CASSKQGAGEKLFF

j_call: TRBJ2-7
v_call: TRBV5-8
cdr3_aa: CASIPPTYEQYF

j_call: TRBJ2-7
v_call: TRBV5-6
cdr3_aa: CASSLIIEGSYEQYF

j_call: TRBJ2-7
v_call: TRBV9
cdr3_aa: CASSVGSLSSGADKTYEQYF

j_call: TRBJ2-7
v_call: TRBV4-2
cdr3_aa: CASSQDPLEQYF

j_call: TRBJ1-1
v_call: TRBV7-2
cdr3_aa: CASSPRGGIMNTEAFF

j_call: TRBJ2-1
v_call: TRBV27
cdr3_aa: CAAGVAGLNEQFF

j_call: TRBJ2-7
v_call: TRBV11-2
cdr3_aa: CASSLGGTYEQYF

j_call: TRBJ2-7
v_call: TRBV5-4
cdr3_aa: CASSFGTGLSYEQYF

j_call: TRBJ2-1
v_call: TRBV9
cdr3_aa: CASSVQRGGLNEQFF

j_call: TRBJ1-6
v_call: TRBV7-3
cdr3_aa: CASSLIGSSYNSPLHF

j_call: TRBJ1-2
v_call: TRBV6-5
cdr3_aa: CASSYSSTGGDGYTF

j_call: TRBJ1-5
v_call: TRBV7-9
cdr3_aa: CASSLGATGAQPQHF

j_call: TRBJ1-2
v_call: TRBV4-1
cdr3_aa: CASSQDKGNYGYTF

j_call: TRBJ1-4
v_call: TRBV7-9
cdr3_aa: CASSSDSLNEKLFF

j_call: TRBJ2-7
v_call: TRBV4-1
cdr3_aa: CASSQLGLEQYF

j_call: TRBJ2-2
v_call: TRBV2
cdr3_aa: CASSTGGNTGELFF

j_call: TRBJ1-2
v_call: TRBV29-1
cdr3_aa: CSTNQGEDYGHTF

j_call: TRBJ1-1
v_call: TRBV9
cdr3_aa: CASSVEGASATEAFF

j_call: TRBJ1-2
v_call: TRBV9
cdr3_aa: CASSVGAADGYTF

j_call: TRBJ2-5
v_call: TRBV6-4
cdr3_aa: CASTGLEETQYF

j_call: TRBJ1-1
v_call: TRBV9
cdr3_aa: CASSVGTGLNTEAFF

j_call: TRBJ2-5
v_call: TRBV4-3
cdr3_aa: CASSQDPLAGGLQETQYF

j_call: TRBJ1-2
v_call: TRBV5-8
cdr3_aa: CASSLEGSLGGYTF

j_call: TRBJ1-1
v_call: TRBV7-9
cdr3_aa: CASSSRAAGPRESTEAFF

j_call: TRBJ2-3
v_call: TRBV6-4
cdr3_aa: CASSRGSTDTQYF

j_call: TRBJ2-5
v_call: TRBV7-9
cdr3_aa: CASSRTSGQETQYF

j_call: TRBJ2-7
v_call: TRBV13
cdr3_aa: CASSLGQGASDEQYF

j_call: TRBJ1-1
v_call: TRBV19
cdr3_aa: CASSNAGGAFF